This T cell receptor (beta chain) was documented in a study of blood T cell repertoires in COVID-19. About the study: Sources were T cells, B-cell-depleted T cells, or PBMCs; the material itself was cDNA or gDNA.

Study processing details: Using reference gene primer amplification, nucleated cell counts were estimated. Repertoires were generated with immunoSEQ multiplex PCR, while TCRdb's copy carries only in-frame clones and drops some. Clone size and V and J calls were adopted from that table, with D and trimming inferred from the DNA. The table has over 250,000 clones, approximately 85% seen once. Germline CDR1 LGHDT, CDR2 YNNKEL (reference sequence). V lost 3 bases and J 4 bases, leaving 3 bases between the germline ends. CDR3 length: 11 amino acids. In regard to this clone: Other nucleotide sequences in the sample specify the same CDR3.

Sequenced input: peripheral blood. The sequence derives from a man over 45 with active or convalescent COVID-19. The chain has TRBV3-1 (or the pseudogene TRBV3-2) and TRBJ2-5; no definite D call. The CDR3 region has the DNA TGTGCCAGCAGCCAGAGAGAGACCCAGTACTTC. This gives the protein CASSQRETQYF.